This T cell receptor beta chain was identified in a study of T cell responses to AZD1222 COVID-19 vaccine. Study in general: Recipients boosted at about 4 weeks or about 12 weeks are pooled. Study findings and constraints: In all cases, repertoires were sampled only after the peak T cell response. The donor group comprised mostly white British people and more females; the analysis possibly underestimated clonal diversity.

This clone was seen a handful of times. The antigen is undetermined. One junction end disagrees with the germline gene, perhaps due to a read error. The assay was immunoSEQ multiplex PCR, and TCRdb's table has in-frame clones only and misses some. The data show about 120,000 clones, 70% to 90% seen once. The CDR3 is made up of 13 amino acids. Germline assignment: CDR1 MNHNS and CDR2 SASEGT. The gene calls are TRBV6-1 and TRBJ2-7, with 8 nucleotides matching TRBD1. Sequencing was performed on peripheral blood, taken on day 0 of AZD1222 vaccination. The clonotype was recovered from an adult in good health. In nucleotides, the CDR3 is TGTGCCAGCAGTGAATCAGGGCCCCAGGGGGCGGACTTC. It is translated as CASSESGPQGADF.